These 3 T cell receptor beta chains were all obtained from the same sample, sequenced in a study of radiotherapy plus CTLA-4 blockade in lung cancer. The data were produced by immunoSEQ multiplex PCR, yet TCRdb's version contains in-frame clones alone and is incomplete. Of tens of thousands of clones in the sample, approximately 79% are singletons; the top ten hold around 3%. This specimen consisted of peripheral blood, obtained from a patient treated with radiotherapy plus ipilimumab. The source of these receptors is a human donor with non-small cell lung cancer who had a complete response to radiotherapy plus ipilimumab.

This chain connects TRBV5-4 to TRBJ1-3; the D gene is possibly TRBD1 (5 bases). This CDR3 region has 14 residues. CDR1 is SGHNT, CDR2 YYREEE, per germline (reference sequence). Trimming cost V 5 bases and J 4 bases, with 13 bases left between them. The CDR3 loop reads CASRAGVSGNTIYF. DNA of the CDR3: TGTGCCAGCAGGGCGGGGGTTTCGGGAAACACCATATATTTT.

This chain joins TRBV2 and TRBJ2-5; D not certain. CDR3 length: 12 residues. V lost 2 bases, J lost 9 bases, and 10 bases lay in between. The germline CDR1 and CDR2 sequences are SNHLY and FYNNEI. The CDR3 region has the DNA TGTGCCAGCAGTGAAACGAAACGGGCCCAGTACTTC. Its protein product is CASSETKRAQYF.

This clone has only a few counts. V is TRBV6-5 and J is TRBJ1-6, with 7 bases aligning to TRBD1. The CDR3 contains 16 residues. The germline gives CDR1 MNHEY, CDR2 SVGAGI. Unmatched junction bases numbered 8, after V lost 3 bases and J lost 6 bases. The DNA of the CDR3 is TGTGCCAGCAGTTATGGCTTTGACAGGGCTAATTCACCCCTCCACTTT. Translated: CASSYGFDRANSPLHF.